This T cell receptor (beta chain) stems from a study of blood T cell repertoires in COVID-19. Study information: Sites across the United States, Italy and Spain contributed samples from acute and convalescent COVID-19. PBMCs, B-cell-depleted T cells, or T cells provided the cDNA or gDNA that made up the material.

Original methodology: How many nucleated cells were present was estimated from reference gene primer amplification. Profiled with immunoSEQ multiplex PCR; TCRdb holds only in-frame clones, not every one. Clone size and V and J calls were adopted from that table, with D and trimming inferred from the DNA. The sample shows some 300,000 clones, 85% to 90% of them seen only once. Followed longitudinally, the Seattle patients had been enrolled during active infection. The CDR3 has 13 residues. Germline V CDR1 and CDR2: SQVTM, ANQGSEA. V was pared by 6 bases and J by 8 bases, with 16 bases between. The V and J genes are TRBV29-1 and TRBJ1-4; D possibly corresponds to TRBD1 (6 bases). The sequencing sample was made of peripheral blood. This sequence originates from a woman aged 40 to 49 with COVID-19, enrolled during active disease. The CDR3 reads CSVGHPRGEKLFF. The CDR3 DNA follows: TGCAGCGTCGGACACCCTAGGGGGGAAAAACTGTTTTTT. Supplemented by reference TRBV29-1 and TRBJ1-4, the full variable domain reads SAVISQKPSRDICQRGTSLTIQCQVDSQVTMMFWYRQQPGQSLTLIATANQGSEATYESGFVIDKFPISRPNLTFSTLTVSNMSPEDSSIYLCSVGHPRGEKLFFGSGTQLSVL.